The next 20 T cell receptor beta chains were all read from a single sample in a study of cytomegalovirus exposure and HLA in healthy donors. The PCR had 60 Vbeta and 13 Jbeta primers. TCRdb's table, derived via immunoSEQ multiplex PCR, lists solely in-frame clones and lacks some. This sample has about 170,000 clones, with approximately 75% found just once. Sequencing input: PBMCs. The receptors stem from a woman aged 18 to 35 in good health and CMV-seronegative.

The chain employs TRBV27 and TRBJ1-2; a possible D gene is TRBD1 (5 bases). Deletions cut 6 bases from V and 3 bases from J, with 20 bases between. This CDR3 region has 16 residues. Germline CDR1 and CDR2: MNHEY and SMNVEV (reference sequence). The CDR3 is CASSPRASGYHYGYTF. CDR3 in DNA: TGTGCCAGCAGCCCCAGGGCGTCGGGCTATCACTATGGCTACACCTTC.

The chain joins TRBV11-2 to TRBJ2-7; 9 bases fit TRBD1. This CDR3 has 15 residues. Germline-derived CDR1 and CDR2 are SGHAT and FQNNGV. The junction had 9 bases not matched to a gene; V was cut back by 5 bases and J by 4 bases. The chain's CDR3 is CASSLGTGGLYEQYF. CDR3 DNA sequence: TGTGCCAGCAGCCTAGGAACAGGGGGCTTGTACGAGCAGTACTTC.

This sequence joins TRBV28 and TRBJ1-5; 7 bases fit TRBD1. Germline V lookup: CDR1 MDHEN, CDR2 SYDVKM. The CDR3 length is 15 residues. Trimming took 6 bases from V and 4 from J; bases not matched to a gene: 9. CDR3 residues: CASRPPTGRNQPQHF. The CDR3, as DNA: TGTGCCAGCAGGCCCCCGACAGGGCGAAATCAGCCCCAGCATTTT.

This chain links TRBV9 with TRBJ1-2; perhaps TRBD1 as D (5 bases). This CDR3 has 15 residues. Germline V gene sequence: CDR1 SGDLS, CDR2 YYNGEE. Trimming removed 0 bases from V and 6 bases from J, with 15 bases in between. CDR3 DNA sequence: TGTGCCAGCAGCGTAGGGGGGGTAACGGGGAATGGCTACACCTTC. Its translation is CASSVGGVTGNGYTF.

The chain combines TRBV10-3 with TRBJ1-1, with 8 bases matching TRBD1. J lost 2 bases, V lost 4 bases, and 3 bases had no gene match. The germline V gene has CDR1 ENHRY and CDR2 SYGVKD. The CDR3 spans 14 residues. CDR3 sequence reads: CAISVDRVNTEAFF. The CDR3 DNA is TGTGCCATCAGTGTGGACAGGGTTAACACTGAAGCTTTCTTT.

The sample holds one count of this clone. The CDR3 reads CASSYSGNRAEAFF. The DNA for the CDR3 is TGTGCCAGCAGTTACTCCGGGAATCGCGCTGAAGCTTTCTTT. The chain uses TRBV6-5 and TRBJ1-1; D call uncertain. CDR1 is MNHEY, CDR2 SVGAGI, per germline. This CDR3 contains 14 residues. V lost 0 bases, J lost 6 bases, and 11 bases lay in between.

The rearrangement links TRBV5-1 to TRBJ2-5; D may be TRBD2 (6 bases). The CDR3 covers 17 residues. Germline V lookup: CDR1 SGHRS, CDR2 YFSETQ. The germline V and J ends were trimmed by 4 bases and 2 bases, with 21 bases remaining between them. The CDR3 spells CASSPGAGAGPQETQYF. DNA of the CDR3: TGCGCCAGCAGCCCCGGAGCCGGCGCGGGACCACAAGAGACCCAGTACTTC.

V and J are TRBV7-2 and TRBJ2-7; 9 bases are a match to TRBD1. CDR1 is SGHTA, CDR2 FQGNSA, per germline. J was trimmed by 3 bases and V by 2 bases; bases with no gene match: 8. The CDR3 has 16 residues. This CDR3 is CASSLRAGTGIYEQYF. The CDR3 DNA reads TGTGCCAGCAGCTTAAGGGCCGGGACAGGGATCTACGAGCAGTACTTC.

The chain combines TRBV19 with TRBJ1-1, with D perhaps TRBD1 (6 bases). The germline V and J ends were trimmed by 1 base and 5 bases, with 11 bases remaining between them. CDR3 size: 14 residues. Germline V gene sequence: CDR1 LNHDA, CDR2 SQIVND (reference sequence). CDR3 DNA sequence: TGTGCCAGTAGTATAGCGCGGGGGGCGACTGAAGCTTTCTTT. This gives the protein CASSIARGATEAFF. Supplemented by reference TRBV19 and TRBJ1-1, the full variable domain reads DGGITQSPKYLFRKEGQNVTLSCEQNLNHDAMYWYRQDPGQGLRLIYYSQIVNDFQKGDIAEGYSVSREKKESFPLTVTSAQKNPTAFYLCASSIARGATEAFFGQGTRLTVV.

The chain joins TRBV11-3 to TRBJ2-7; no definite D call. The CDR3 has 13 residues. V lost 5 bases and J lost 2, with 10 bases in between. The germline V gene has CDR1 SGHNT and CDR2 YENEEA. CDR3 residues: CASSHDKTYEQYF. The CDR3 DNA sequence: TGTGCCAGCAGCCACGACAAGACCTACGAGCAGTACTTC.

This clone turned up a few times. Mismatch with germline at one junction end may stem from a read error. CDR3 sequence (DNA): TGTGCCAGTAGTGTTTCGGGATTTGGAGACACCATATATTTT. Residues: CASSVSGFGDTIYF. V usage is TRBV19 and J usage is TRBJ1-3; D not certain. Germline loops: CDR1 LNHDA, CDR2 SQIVND (reference sequence). CDR3 length: 14 residues.

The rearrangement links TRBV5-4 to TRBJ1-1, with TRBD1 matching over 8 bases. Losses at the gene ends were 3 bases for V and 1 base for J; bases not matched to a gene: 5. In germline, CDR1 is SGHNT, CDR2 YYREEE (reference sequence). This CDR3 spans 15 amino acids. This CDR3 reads CASSWTGKGNTEAFF. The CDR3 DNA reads TGTGCCAGCAGCTGGACAGGGAAGGGGAACACTGAAGCTTTCTTT.

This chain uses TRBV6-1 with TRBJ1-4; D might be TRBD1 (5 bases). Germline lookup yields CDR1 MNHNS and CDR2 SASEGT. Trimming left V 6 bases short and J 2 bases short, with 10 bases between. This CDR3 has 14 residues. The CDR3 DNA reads TGTGCCAGCAGCGCCAGGGTGACTAATGAAAAACTGTTTTTT. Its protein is CASSARVTNEKLFF.

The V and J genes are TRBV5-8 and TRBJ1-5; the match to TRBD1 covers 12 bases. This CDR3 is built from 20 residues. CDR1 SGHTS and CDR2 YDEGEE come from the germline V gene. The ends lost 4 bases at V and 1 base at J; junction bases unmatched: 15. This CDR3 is CASSKVAGTGGYLSNQPQHF. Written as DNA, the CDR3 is TGTGCCAGCAGCAAAGTCGCCGGGACAGGGGGCTATTTGAGCAATCAGCCCCAGCATTTT.

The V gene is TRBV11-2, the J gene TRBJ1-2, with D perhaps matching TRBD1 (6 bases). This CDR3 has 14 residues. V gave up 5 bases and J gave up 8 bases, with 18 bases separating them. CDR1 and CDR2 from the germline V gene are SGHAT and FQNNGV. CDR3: CASSQIRGAMGYTF. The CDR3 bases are TGTGCCAGCAGCCAAATCAGGGGCGCTATGGGCTACACCTTC.

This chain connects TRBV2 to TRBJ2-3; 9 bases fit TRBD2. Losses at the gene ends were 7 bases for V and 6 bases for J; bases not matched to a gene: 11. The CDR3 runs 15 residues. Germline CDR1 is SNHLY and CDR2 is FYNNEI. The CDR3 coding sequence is TGTGCCAGCACTGGACATAGCGGGAGAGGCGATACGCAGTATTTT. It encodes CASTGHSGRGDTQYF. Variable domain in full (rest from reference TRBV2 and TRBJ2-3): EPEVTQTPSHQVTQMGQEVILRCVPISNHLYFYWYRQILGQKVEFLVSFYNNEISEKSEIFDDQFSVERPDGSNFTLKIRSTKLEDSAMYFCASTGHSGRGDTQYFGPGTRLTVL.

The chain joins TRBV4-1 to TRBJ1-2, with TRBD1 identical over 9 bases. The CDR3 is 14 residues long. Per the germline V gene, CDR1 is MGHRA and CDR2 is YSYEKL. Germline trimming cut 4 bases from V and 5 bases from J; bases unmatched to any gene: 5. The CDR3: CASSPMGQGYGYTF. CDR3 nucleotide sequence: TGCGCCAGCAGCCCGATGGGACAGGGATATGGCTACACCTTC.

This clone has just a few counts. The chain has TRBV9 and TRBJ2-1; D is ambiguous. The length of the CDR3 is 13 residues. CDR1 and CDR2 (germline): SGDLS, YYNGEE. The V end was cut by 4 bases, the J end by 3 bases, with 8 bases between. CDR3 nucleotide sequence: TGTGCCAGCAGCCCTCCTTACTACAATGAGCAGTTCTTC. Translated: CASSPPYYNEQFF.

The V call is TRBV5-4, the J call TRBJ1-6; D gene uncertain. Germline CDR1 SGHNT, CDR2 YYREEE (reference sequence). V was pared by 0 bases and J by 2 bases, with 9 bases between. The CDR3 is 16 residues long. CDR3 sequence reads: CASSLAARTYNSPLHF. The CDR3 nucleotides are TGTGCCAGCAGCTTGGCCGCCAGGACCTATAATTCACCCCTCCACTTT.

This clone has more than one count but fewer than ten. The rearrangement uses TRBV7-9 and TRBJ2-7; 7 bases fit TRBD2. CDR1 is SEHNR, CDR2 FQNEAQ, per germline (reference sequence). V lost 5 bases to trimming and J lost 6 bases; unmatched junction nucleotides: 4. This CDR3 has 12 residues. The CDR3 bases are TGTGCCAGCAGCCGGGACTATCGCGAGCAGTACTTC. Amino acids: CASSRDYREQYF. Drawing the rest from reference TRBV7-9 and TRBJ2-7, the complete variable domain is DTGVSQNPRHKITKRGQNVTFRCDPISEHNRLYWYRQTLGQGPEFLTYFQNEAQLEKSRLLSDRFSAERPKGSFSTLEIQRTEQGDSAMYLCASSRDYREQYFGPGTRLTVT.